This T cell receptor beta chain emerged from a study of blood T cell repertoires in COVID-19. The germline V gene has CDR1 SGHRS and CDR2 YFSETQ. The CDR3 runs 14 residues. V shed 0 bases and J shed 0 bases, with 6 bases lying between them. This clone has a single count. Original analysis: Researchers report that nucleated cell counts were estimated from reference gene primer amplification. The protocol was immunoSEQ multiplex PCR, while the TCRdb copy is restricted to in-frame clones and leaves out a portion. V and J calls and clone size are given by that table; D and trimming were obtained from the DNA. The table includes about 88,000 clones, 70% to 90% detected once.

The TCR comes from a woman of 80 years or more with acute or convalescent COVID-19. Sequencing was performed on peripheral blood. The chain recombines TRBV5-1 with TRBJ1-2; the D is unclear. The CDR3 here is CASSLESPNYGYTF. CDR3 bases: TGCGCCAGCAGCTTGGAGAGTCCTAACTATGGCTACACCTTC.